Listed below are T cell receptor beta chains from one sample, sequenced in a study of blood T cells in healthy people across ages. TCRdb used MiXCR to reprocess the 5' RACE reads, holding one entry per CDR3 protein. The sample lists about 800,000 distinct CDR3 sequences, around 25% occurring once. These data were also reused for a study on T cells of mothers and their children.

Sequencing used blood. The receptors were gathered from a boy aged 10-17 years in good health. The CDR3 runs from the conserved cysteine through the conserved F or W. The order of the fields is V gene, J gene, D gene, clone size, CDR3 protein, CDR3 DNA. The D gene is left open where the match is weak. Rows may omit the clone size; those that give it use once, few, many or a size class.

V: TRBV4-1; J: TRBJ1-5; D: .; size: few; CDR3: CASSQGPRPSGGGNQPQHF; DNA: TGCGCCAGCAGCCAAGGTCCAAGGCCCAGTGGGGGTGGCAATCAGCCCCAGCATTTT
V: TRBV7-6; J: TRBJ1-5; D: .; size: few; CDR3: CASRPGPGLGPQHF; DNA: TGTGCCAGCAGACCGGGACCCGGATTGGGGCCCCAGCATTTT
V: TRBV7-9; J: TRBJ1-2; D: .; size: few; CDR3: CASSPRGAGYGYTF; DNA: TGTGCCAGCAGCCCCCGGGGCGCCGGCTATGGCTACACCTTC
V: TRBV7-9; J: TRBJ1-5; D: .; size: once; CDR3: CASSLDVGSQPQHF; DNA: TGTGCCAGCAGCTTAGACGTTGGGTCTCAGCCCCAGCATTTT
V: TRBV20-1; J: TRBJ1-1; D: .; size: .; CDR3: CSARGGQVNTEAFF; DNA: TGCAGTGCTAGGGGGGGCCAAGTGAACACTGAAGCTTTCTTT
V: TRBV28; J: TRBJ2-3; D: .; size: .; CDR3: CASSFELGTQYF; DNA: TGTGCCAGCAGTTTTGAGTTGGGAACGCAGTATTTT
V: TRBV4-1; J: TRBJ2-3; D: TRBD1; size: .; CDR3: CASSQDSGFPGGTQYF; DNA: TGCGCCAGCAGCCAAGACAGCGGCTTCCCAGGGGGTACGCAGTATTTT
V: TRBV11-2; J: TRBJ2-7; D: TRBD1; size: .; CDR3: CASSLVGQGIVNYEQYF; DNA: TGTGCCAGCAGCTTAGTCGGACAGGGCATCGTGAACTACGAGCAGTACTTC
V: TRBV12-3/TRBV12-4; J: TRBJ2-3; D: .; size: few; CDR3: CASSFFRVSADTQYF; DNA: TGTGCCAGCAGTTTTTTCAGGGTGTCGGCAGATACGCAGTATTTT
V: TRBV7-6; J: TRBJ1-4; D: TRBD1; size: .; CDR3: CAIASGTVNEKLFF; DNA: TGTGCCATTGCATCCGGGACAGTCAATGAAAAACTGTTTTTT
V: TRBV10-3; J: TRBJ1-4; D: .; size: .; CDR3: CAISDGVVTNEKLFF; DNA: TGTGCCATCAGTGATGGGGTTGTTACTAATGAAAAACTGTTTTTT
V: TRBV7-9; J: TRBJ2-7; D: TRBD2; size: few; CDR3: CASSSNSGRSSYEQYF; DNA: TGTGCCAGCAGTTCTAATAGCGGGAGAAGCTCCTACGAGCAGTACTTC
V: TRBV28; J: TRBJ1-4; D: TRBD1; size: .; CDR3: CASGAGGDLKKLFF; DNA: TGTGCCAGCGGGGCAGGGGGCGATCTTAAAAAACTGTTTTTT
V: TRBV30; J: TRBJ1-1; D: .; size: .; CDR3: CAWSGSRRVNTEAFF; DNA: TGTGCCTGGAGTGGGTCCAGACGGGTGAACACTGAAGCTTTCTTT
V: TRBV11-3; J: TRBJ2-5; D: .; size: .; CDR3: CASNTSTGTEETQYF; DNA: TGTGCCAGCAACACATCCACCGGGACTGAAGAGACCCAGTACTTC
V: TRBV21-1; J: TRBJ2-5; D: .; size: once; CDR3: CASSNDRLQETQYF; DNA: TGTGCCAGCAGCAACGACAGGCTTCAAGAGACCCAGTACTTC
V: TRBV11-2; J: TRBJ2-7; D: TRBD1; size: few; CDR3: CASSLGARGNEQYF; DNA: TGTGCCAGCAGCTTAGGGGCCAGGGGGAACGAGCAGTACTTC
V: TRBV7-3; J: TRBJ2-5; D: TRBD1; size: .; CDR3: CASSKTGGGETQYF; DNA: TGTGCCAGCAGCAAAACAGGGGGCGGCGAGACCCAGTACTTC
V: TRBV4-3; J: TRBJ1-4; D: .; size: .; CDR3: CASSQAPGHRRTNEKLFF; DNA: TGCGCCAGCAGCCAAGCCCCGGGCCACCGACGAACTAATGAAAAACTGTTTTTT
V: TRBV20-1; J: TRBJ2-2; D: .; size: few; CDR3: CSAEAGVNTGELFF; DNA: TGCAGTGCCGAAGCAGGGGTCAACACCGGGGAGCTGTTTTTT
V: TRBV7-2; J: TRBJ2-7; D: .; size: .; CDR3: CASSLVWTGPSYEQYF; DNA: TGTGCCAGCAGCTTAGTATGGACGGGACCCTCCTACGAGCAGTACTTC
V: TRBV29-1; J: TRBJ2-7; D: TRBD1; size: few; CDR3: CSVEEDRESSYEQYF; DNA: TGCAGCGTTGAAGAGGACAGGGAGAGCTCCTACGAGCAGTACTTC
V: TRBV6-1; J: TRBJ2-7; D: TRBD1; size: few; CDR3: CASSARTGGSYEQYF; DNA: TGTGCCAGCAGTGCAAGGACAGGGGGTTCCTACGAGCAGTACTTC
V: TRBV5-1; J: TRBJ2-3; D: TRBD1; size: .; CDR3: CASSLDRGLEDTQYF; DNA: TGCGCCAGCAGCTTGGACAGGGGCCTCGAAGATACGCAGTATTTT
V: TRBV29-1; J: TRBJ2-1; D: .; size: .; CDR3: CSADHPGAYNEQFF; DNA: TGCAGCGCCGACCATCCGGGAGCCTACAATGAGCAGTTCTTC
V: TRBV7-9; J: TRBJ2-7; D: TRBD1; size: .; CDR3: CASSRPSTGGYYEQYF; DNA: TGTGCCAGCAGCCGCCCCTCGACAGGGGGTTACTACGAGCAGTACTTC
V: TRBV7-9; J: TRBJ2-2; D: .; size: few; CDR3: CASRTDRGGELFF; DNA: TGTGCCAGCAGGACAGATCGAGGCGGGGAGCTGTTTTTT
V: TRBV28; J: TRBJ1-2; D: TRBD1; size: .; CDR3: CASMTGGAYGYTF; DNA: TGTGCCAGTATGACAGGGGGCGCGTATGGCTACACCTTC
V: TRBV18; J: TRBJ2-1; D: .; size: .; CDR3: CASHGSRYNEQFF; DNA: TGTGCCAGTCACGGGAGCCGATACAATGAGCAGTTCTTC
V: TRBV6-2/TRBV6-3; J: TRBJ2-5; D: .; size: .; CDR3: CASSPRAEQETQYF; DNA: TGTGCCAGCAGTCCCCGGGCGGAGCAAGAGACCCAGTACTTC
V: TRBV20-1; J: TRBJ2-7; D: TRBD2; size: .; CDR3: CSAGTSGAYEQYF; DNA: TGCAGTGCAGGGACTAGCGGGGCGTACGAGCAGTACTTC
V: TRBV20-1; J: TRBJ2-3; D: TRBD2; size: few; CDR3: CSARDGAGLGSTDTQYF; DNA: TGCAGTGCTAGAGATGGGGCGGGACTAGGTAGCACAGATACGCAGTATTTT
V: TRBV29-1; J: TRBJ2-7; D: .; size: .; CDR3: CSVRLGDEQYF; DNA: TGCAGCGTTAGGCTCGGGGACGAGCAGTACTTC
V: TRBV12-3/TRBV12-4; J: TRBJ1-2; D: TRBD1; size: few; CDR3: CASSPGTGGLYTF; DNA: TGTGCCAGCAGTCCCGGGACAGGGGGCCTCTACACCTTC
V: TRBV29-1; J: TRBJ2-5; D: TRBD2; size: few; CDR3: CSSRGGSEETQYF; DNA: TGCAGCTCCCGCGGCGGGAGCGAGGAGACCCAGTACTTC